This TCR beta chain was obtained from a study of blood T cell repertoires in COVID-19. Study as a whole: Samples of COVID-19 (acute and convalescent) were obtained from the United States, Italy and Spain.

The V gene's germline CDR1 is KGHSH and CDR2 LQKENI. V lost 3 bases to trimming and J lost 4 bases, with 10 bases between them. This CDR3 has 14 amino acids. Libraries were prepared by immunoSEQ multiplex PCR; TCRdb keeps only in-frame clonotypes and omits some of them. The sample carries about 140,000 clones, roughly 82% recorded once. The chain links TRBV18 to TRBJ1-5; D is undetermined. The sequencing input was peripheral blood. This sequence originates from a man in his sixties with active or convalescent COVID-19. CDR3 coding DNA: TGTGCCAGCTCACCCACTGCGGATAATCAGCCCCAGCATTTT. This sequence encodes CASSPTADNQPQHF.